This T cell receptor (beta chain) emerged from a study of OX40 agonist ivuxolimab in advanced cancers. The wider study: Every 2 weeks, patients received ivuxolimab intravenously, dosed at 0.01 to 10 mg/kg. With a range of roughly 23 to 85, age averaged about 59 years, and about 82% were male.

Method: immunoSEQ multiplex PCR; TCRdb's copy keeps in-frame clones and lacks some. The sample yields 78,000 or so clones, 92% seen once. From germline, CDR1 is SEHNR and CDR2 FQNEAQ (reference sequence). V was shortened by 4 bases and J by 1 base, with 12 bases between the two germline ends. CDR3 length equals 15 residues. Sequenced material: CD4+ or CD8+ T cells sorted from blood, taken in a trial of the OX40 agonist ivuxolimab. The clonotype originates from an adult with an advanced solid tumor such as melanoma, head and neck, liver or kidney cancer. V and J are TRBV7-9 and TRBJ2-3; D uncertain. The CDR3 sequence is CASSSQTSGTDTQYF. CDR3 in DNA: TGTGCCAGCAGCTCACAGACCAGCGGCACAGATACGCAGTATTTT. Together with reference TRBV7-9 and TRBJ2-3, the CDR3 gives the full variable domain: DTGVSQNPRHKITKRGQNVTFRCDPISEHNRLYWYRQTLGQGPEFLTYFQNEAQLEKSRLLSDRFSAERPKGSFSTLEIQRTEQGDSAMYLCASSSQTSGTDTQYFGPGTRLTVL.